The T cell receptor (beta chain) described here comes from a study of blood T cell repertoires in COVID-19. Background on the study: T cells, B-cell-depleted T cells, or PBMCs supplied cDNA or gDNA.

CDR3 length equals 15 residues. Germline lookup yields CDR1 SGHRS and CDR2 YFSETQ. The V segment lost 4 bases and the J segment 7 bases; nucleotides outside the gene matches: 7. Repertoires were generated with immunoSEQ multiplex PCR, while TCRdb's copy carries only in-frame clones and drops some. The table has around 250,000 clones, approximately 84% seen once. The clonotype was recovered from a human donor in a cohort sampled during active COVID-19. Sequencing was done on a sample of peripheral blood. V is TRBV5-1 and J is TRBJ2-1; 11 nucleotides match TRBD1. CDR3 coding DNA: TGCGCCAGCAGCCAGGCCGGGACAGGGGGTAATGAGCAGTTCTTC. This encodes CASSQAGTGGNEQFF.